This T cell receptor beta chain was sequenced for a study of patients and donors after allogeneic stem cell transplantation. This clonotype was detected only a few times. Via MiXCR, TCRdb re-called the RT-PCR reads, giving one row per CDR3 protein. The sample yields approximately 140,000 distinct CDR3 sequences, about 36% seen once. The CDR3 extends over 14 amino acids. V shed 5 bases and J 1 base; nucleotides not matched to a gene: 2. The V gene's germline CDR1 is SGHTA and CDR2 FQGNSA. The chain uses TRBV7-2 and TRBJ1-1, with 9 bases lining up with TRBD1. Sequenced material: blood, either unsorted or a sorted T cell fraction (not recorded which). This sequence originates from a human donor who was either an allogeneic HSCT recipient or a stem cell or donor lymphocyte infusion donor (not recorded which). It is not recorded whose cells these are; they may come from a transplant donor. Written as DNA, the CDR3 is TGTGCCAGCAGCACGACAGGGGGGAACACTGAAGCTTTCTTT. Its translation is CASSTTGGNTEAFF.